The rows below give T cell receptor beta chains drawn from one sample of a study of blood T cell repertoires in COVID-19. Profiling relied on immunoSEQ multiplex PCR, and the TCRdb table lists in-frame clones only, not all of them. The sample carries roughly 220,000 clones, roughly 84% recorded once. Sequencing was performed on peripheral blood. The origin of the receptors is a woman in her thirties or forties who had recovered from COVID-19. CDR3s include the opening cysteine and the closing phenylalanine or tryptophan. A D gene is named only where the DNA matches it firmly.

d_gene	v_gene	j_gene	CDR3aa
TRBD1	TRBV27	TRBJ2-7	CASSLGTASEQYF
TRBD1	TRBV19	TRBJ2-7	CASSKGTGNYEQYF
TRBD1	TRBV6-2/TRBV6-3	TRBJ1-2	CASSRDRGRVYGYTF
NA	TRBV27	TRBJ2-2	CASADTGELFF
TRBD2	TRBV9	TRBJ2-3	CASSLIPSGGTGDTQYF
NA	TRBV5-6	TRBJ1-1	CASSFTLVNTEAFF
TRBD1	TRBV24-1	TRBJ1-4	CATSDSQGQGGEKLFF
NA	TRBV11-2	TRBJ2-5	CASSLSDSQETQYF
TRBD2	TRBV27	TRBJ2-3	CASSFIAGGTDTQYF
TRBD2	TRBV19	TRBJ2-1	CASTLNPGGGQYNEQFF
NA	TRBV5-3	TRBJ2-1	CARSLAFSPVVYSYNEQFF
NA	TRBV28	TRBJ1-2	CASSLSVSGYTF
NA	TRBV2	TRBJ1-2	CASSEFLGRSHYGYTF
NA	TRBV29-1	TRBJ2-7	CSGGEPYEQYF
NA	TRBV27	TRBJ1-1	CASSGSGAGESKAFF
NA	TRBV5-4	TRBJ2-1	CASSLGGYRDNYNEQFF
TRBD1	TRBV5-1	TRBJ2-7	CASSPGAGGPYEQYF
NA	TRBV19	TRBJ1-2	CASSSRRGYGYTF
TRBD1	TRBV7-9	TRBJ1-2	CASSLGQGHGYTF
NA	TRBV28	TRBJ2-3	CASSPSDSMRTDTQYF
NA	TRBV6-6	TRBJ1-2	CASIDRSGGYTF
NA	TRBV7-8	TRBJ1-1	CASSYWGTHTEAFF
TRBD2	TRBV7-2	TRBJ2-3	CASSSRLAGGTDTQYF
TRBD1	TRBV6-4	TRBJ2-1	CASSAGTAVNEQFF
NA	TRBV19	TRBJ1-2	CASSSRGGFYGYTF
TRBD1	TRBV2	TRBJ2-1	CASSELGQGEDEQFF